The source of this T cell receptor beta chain is a study of early T cells in non-severe SARS-CoV-2 infection. This clonotype was observed many times. TCRdb analysed the 5' RACE reads with MiXCR anew, one entry per CDR3 protein. This sample has around 25,000 distinct CDR3 sequences, with about 2.7% found just once. From germline, CDR1 is LNHDA and CDR2 SQIVND (reference sequence). The CDR3 has 16 amino acids. The V segment lost 3 bases and the J segment 1 base; nucleotides outside the gene matches: 6. The clonotype was recovered from an adult who was a healthcare worker with PCR-confirmed SARS-CoV-2 infection or an uninfected control (not recorded which). Sample: whole blood. The gene calls are TRBV19 and TRBJ2-4, with TRBD1 matching 7 bases. As DNA, the CDR3 is TGTGCCAGTAGTATTAAGGGGGCTGGGGCCAAAAACATTCAGTACTTC. Translating it yields CASSIKGAGAKNIQYF. Drawing the rest from reference TRBV19 and TRBJ2-4, the complete variable domain is DGGITQSPKYLFRKEGQNVTLSCEQNLNHDAMYWYRQDPGQGLRLIYYSQIVNDFQKGDIAEGYSVSREKKESFPLTVTSAQKNPTAFYLCASSIKGAGAKNIQYFGAGTRLSVL.